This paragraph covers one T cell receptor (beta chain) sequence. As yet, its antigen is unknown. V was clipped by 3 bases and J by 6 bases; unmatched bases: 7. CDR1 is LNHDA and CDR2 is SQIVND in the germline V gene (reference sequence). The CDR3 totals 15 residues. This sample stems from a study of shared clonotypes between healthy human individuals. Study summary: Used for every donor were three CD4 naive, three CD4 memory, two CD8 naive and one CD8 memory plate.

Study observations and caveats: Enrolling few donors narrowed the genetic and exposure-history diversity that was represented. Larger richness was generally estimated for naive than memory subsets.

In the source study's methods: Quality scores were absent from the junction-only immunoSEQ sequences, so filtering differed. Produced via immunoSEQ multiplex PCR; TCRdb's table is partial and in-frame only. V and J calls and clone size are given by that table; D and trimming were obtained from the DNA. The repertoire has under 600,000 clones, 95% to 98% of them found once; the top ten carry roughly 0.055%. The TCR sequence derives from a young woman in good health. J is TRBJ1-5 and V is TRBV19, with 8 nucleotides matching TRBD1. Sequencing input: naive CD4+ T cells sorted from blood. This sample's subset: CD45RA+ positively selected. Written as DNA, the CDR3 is TGTGCCAGTAGTATTTCAGGACAGGGCCTTCAGCCCCAGCATTTT. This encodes CASSISGQGLQPQHF.